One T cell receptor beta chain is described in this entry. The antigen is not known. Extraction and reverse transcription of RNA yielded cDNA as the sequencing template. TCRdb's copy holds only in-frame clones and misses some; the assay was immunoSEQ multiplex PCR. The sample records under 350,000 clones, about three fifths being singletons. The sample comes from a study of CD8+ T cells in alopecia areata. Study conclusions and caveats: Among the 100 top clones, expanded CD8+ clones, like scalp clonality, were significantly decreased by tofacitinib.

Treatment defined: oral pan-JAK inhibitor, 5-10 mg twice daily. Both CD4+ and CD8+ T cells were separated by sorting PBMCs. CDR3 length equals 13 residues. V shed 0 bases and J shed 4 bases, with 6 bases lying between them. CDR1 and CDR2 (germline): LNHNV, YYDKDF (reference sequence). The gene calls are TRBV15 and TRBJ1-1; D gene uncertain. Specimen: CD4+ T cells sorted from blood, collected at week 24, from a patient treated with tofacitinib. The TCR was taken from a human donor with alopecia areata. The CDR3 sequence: CATSRDLGTEAFF. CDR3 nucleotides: TGTGCCACCAGCAGAGATTTGGGCACTGAAGCTTTCTTT.